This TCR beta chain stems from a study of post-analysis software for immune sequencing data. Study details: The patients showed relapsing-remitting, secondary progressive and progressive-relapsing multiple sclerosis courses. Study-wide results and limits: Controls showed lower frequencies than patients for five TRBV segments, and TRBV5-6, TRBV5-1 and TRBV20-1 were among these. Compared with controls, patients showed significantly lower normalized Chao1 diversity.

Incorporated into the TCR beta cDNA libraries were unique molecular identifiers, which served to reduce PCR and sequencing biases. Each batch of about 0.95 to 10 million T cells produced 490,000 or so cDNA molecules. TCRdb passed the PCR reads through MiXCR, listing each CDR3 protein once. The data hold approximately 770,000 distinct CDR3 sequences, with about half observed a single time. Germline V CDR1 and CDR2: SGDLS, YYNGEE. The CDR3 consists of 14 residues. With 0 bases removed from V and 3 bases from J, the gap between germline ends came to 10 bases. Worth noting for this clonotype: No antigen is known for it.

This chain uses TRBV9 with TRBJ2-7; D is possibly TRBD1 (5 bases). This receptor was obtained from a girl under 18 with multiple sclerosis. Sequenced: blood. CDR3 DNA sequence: TGTGCCAGCAGCGTAGGGCCGGACAACTACGAGCAGTACTTC. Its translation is CASSVGPDNYEQYF.